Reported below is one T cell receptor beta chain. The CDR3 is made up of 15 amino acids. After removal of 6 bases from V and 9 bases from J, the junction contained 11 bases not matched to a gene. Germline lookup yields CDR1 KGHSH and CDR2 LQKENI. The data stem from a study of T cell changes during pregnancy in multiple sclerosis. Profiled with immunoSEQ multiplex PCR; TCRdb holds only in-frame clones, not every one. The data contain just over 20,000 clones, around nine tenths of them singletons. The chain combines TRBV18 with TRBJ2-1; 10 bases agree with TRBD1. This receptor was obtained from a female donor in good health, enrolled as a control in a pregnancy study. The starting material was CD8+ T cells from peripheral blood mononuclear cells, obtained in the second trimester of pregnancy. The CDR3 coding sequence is TGTGCCAGCTCTTCCGGGACAGGGGTGGTCGGTGAGCAGTTCTTC. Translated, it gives CASSSGTGVVGEQFF.